The entry that follows covers one T cell receptor beta chain sequence. This clone occurred a few times. The antigen it recognizes is unknown. No qualities accompany the bases; no much larger clone lies one base away. According to the germline V gene, CDR1 reads LGHNA and CDR2 reads YSLEER. V and J lose 1 base and 1 base, and a span of 7 bases separates them. The CDR3 covers 14 residues, taking in both the cysteine and the phenylalanine. CDR3 DNA only is kept here, 42 bases in frame from base 1. The data originate from a study of CD8+ T cells in alopecia areata (dated by TCRdb to 2016 to 2019). At the level of the whole study: The treated patients took part in an open-label pilot trial in which moderate-to-severe alopecia areata was treated with oral tofacitinib at 5 to 10 mg twice daily. Scalp clonality was compared across normal scalp (n=4), patchy alopecia areata scalp (n=8), and alopecia totalis/universalis scalp (n=8). TCRbeta CDR3 regions were amplified by immunoSEQ multiplex PCR with 35 Vbeta forward and 13 Jbeta reverse primers. Patients received tofacitinib for 6 to 18 months and were then followed off drug for 6 months to check for delayed response and recurrence. RNA was obtained with the PAXgene miRNA kit for fixed scalp, the miRNeasy kit for PBMCs, and the RNeasy kit for mouse skin. In treated patients, disease severity was measured using the SALT score, which gives the percentage of scalp surface area affected. In humans, TCRbeta sequencing was performed on scalp tissue and on sorted CD4+ and CD8+ peripheral blood T cells from healthy controls and from patients with patchy or totalis/universalis alopecia areata. The study used high-throughput TCRbeta sequencing to examine T cell clonal expansion in alopecia areata, in both the C3H/HeJ mouse model and human patients. Biopsies were taken from tofacitinib-treated patients at baseline and again at 4 and 24 weeks into treatment, and several of those patients also had a later scalp biopsy. Findings and caveats that apply to the study as a whole: Higher clonality and more expanded CD8+ clones were observed in lesional scalp than in normal scalp, particularly in alopecia totalis/universalis, a finding suggestive of antigenic drive. Unlike mouse skin, which is dominated by gammadelta T cells, normal human skin has resident alphabeta T cells that are also sequenced, and this complicates analysis of the scalp TCR repertoire. Because the treated cohort was small and included a single nonresponder, larger studies are needed to assess links between baseline CD8+ expansion and response. During tofacitinib treatment, many expanded lesional clones stuck around in both scalp and blood, and this persistence may partly explain why relapse happens after treatment is stopped. Tofacitinib significantly decreased scalp clonality and the number of expanded CD8+ clones among the top 100 scalp clones. Shared TCR sequences between patients were less evident than in mice, which may be partly attributable to HLA diversity in the patient population.

Library prep was done by the immunoSEQ multiplex PCR assay. RNA was extracted from all samples and reverse transcribed into cDNA as template for TCR sequencing. SuperScript III was used to make first-strand cDNA, primed with a 2:1 mix of oligo-dT and random hexamers. Amplification bias was assessed with a synthetic immune receptor repertoire, and residual bias was removed computationally. Per the source publication's procedure: After raw reads were preprocessed to remove errors, the CDR3 was defined following IMGT conventions as running from the conserved cysteine to phenylalanine. To get clonality, Shannon entropy was normalized by log2 of the number of productive unique TCRs and the result was subtracted from 1. CD4 or CD8 identity of scalp clones was inferred by cross-referencing scalp TCRbeta sequences with sorted blood CD4 and CD8 repertoires. Imported from immuneACCESS, the table was reduced by TCRdb to in-frame sequences with V and J called. These copies leave out some clones; in studies compared against another copy, an unresolved V gene accounts for under half, and the cause of the remainder is not known. V and J calls plus clone size are reproduced from that table; the DNA served to infer D and trimming. This sample comprises some 190,000 clones, approximately 72% of them detected only once. Clones ranked in the top ten supply roughly 1.2% of the sample.

Per the publication, the treatment or condition label means: oral pan-JAK inhibitor, 5-10 mg twice daily. Lesional scalp punch biopsies and peripheral blood were obtained from alopecia areata patients. PBMCs were isolated by density centrifugation and stained for CD3, CD4 and CD8, and CD4+ and CD8+ T cells were sorted on a FACSAria. This chain joins TRBV4-3 to TRBJ1-1; too little of a D gene remains to name it. This clonotype was sampled from a human donor with alopecia areata. This specimen was CD4+ T cells sorted from blood, taken around week 44, from a patient treated with tofacitinib. In nucleotide form, the sequence is TGCGCCAGCAGCCAAGGAAACTGGAACACTGAAGCTTTCTTT. It encodes CASSQGNWNTEAFF.